This entry is about one TCR beta chain. Its antigen is unknown. Unique molecular identifiers were incorporated into the prepared TCRbeta library. TCRdb reanalysed the PCR reads using MiXCR and keeps one entry per CDR3 protein. In the table there are some 450,000 distinct CDR3 sequences, approximately 42% of which are singletons. V lost 1 base and J 2 bases, leaving 10 bases between the germline ends. The length of the CDR3 is 14 residues. CDR1 and CDR2 from the germline V gene are DFQATT and SNEGSKA (reference sequence). The sample originates from a study of T-cell reconstitution after alpha-beta-depleted transplantation in children. Study-wide findings and caveats: Some patients owed their high day-60 TCRbeta diversity to surviving recipient T cells and thymic progenitors. The main origin of T-cell counts and diversity one year after transplant was newly produced T cells. It was reported that alpha-beta T cells came from several hundred expanded graft clones (about two months after transplant).

The sample was PBMCs, taken before TCRalphabeta/CD19-depleted stem cell transplant. The chain combines TRBV20-1 with TRBJ2-3; D remains ambiguous. This sequence was found in a girl aged 2 to 9 with aplastic anemia, due to receive a stem cell transplant. The CDR3 sequence: CSARASLVTDTQYF. CDR3 DNA: TGCAGTGCTAGAGCCTCACTTGTCACAGATACGCAGTATTTT.